The 6 T cell receptor beta chains listed next were all sequenced from one sample in a study of blood T cell repertoires in COVID-19. Repertoires were generated with immunoSEQ multiplex PCR, while TCRdb's copy carries only in-frame clones and drops some. Of 250,000 to 400,000 clones listed, around 87% were seen once; the top ten hold roughly 5%. Sequenced sample: PBMCs or T cells enriched from blood (not recorded which). The origin of the receptors is a woman aged 25 to 39 who had recovered from COVID-19.

V and J are TRBV11-2 and TRBJ1-1; the match to TRBD1 covers 11 bases. This CDR3 is 16 amino acids long. Germline CDR1 SGHAT, CDR2 FQNNGV. The trim removed 5 bases at V and 3 bases at J, leaving 8 bases unmatched. DNA for the CDR3: TGTGCCAGCAGCCTAGGACAGGGGGCGGGGGACACTGAAGCTTTCTTT. This sequence encodes CASSLGQGAGDTEAFF.

Only a few counts were recorded for this clone. This CDR3 reads CASSLALAGAMDTQYF. CDR3 DNA sequence: TGTGCCAGCAGTTTAGCACTAGCGGGGGCAATGGATACGCAGTATTTT. The chain links TRBV27 to TRBJ2-3; the match to TRBD2 covers 11 bases. The CDR3 loop spans 16 amino acids. CDR1 is MNHEY, CDR2 SMNVEV, per germline (reference sequence). The V gene end was trimmed by 2 bases and the J gene end by 6 bases; junction bases not matched to a gene: 7.

Turning to this clone: Germline and junction disagree at one end, which may indicate a read error. DNA for the CDR3: TGTGCCAGCAGATTGGACAGTTCCTACGAGCAGTACTTC. The encoded protein is CASRLDSSYEQYF. V usage is TRBV5-4 and J usage is TRBJ2-7; possible D gene TRBD1, 6 bases. The CDR3 runs 13 residues. Germline V gene data show CDR1 as SGHNT and CDR2 as YYREEE (reference sequence).

V and J are TRBV30 and TRBJ2-7, with 7 nucleotides matching TRBD1. The V gene end was trimmed by 5 bases and the J gene end by 12 bases; junction bases not matched to a gene: 7. This CDR3 has 10 residues. Germline V gene lookup returns CDR1 GTSNPN and CDR2 SVGIG (reference sequence). The CDR3 protein is CAWGSGGMYF. Written as DNA, the CDR3 is TGTGCCTGGGGTTCAGGGGGAATGTACTTC.

This chain connects TRBV9 to TRBJ1-1, with D maybe TRBD1 (5 bases). This CDR3 comprises 14 residues. Germline V CDR1 and CDR2: SGDLS, YYNGEE. Trimming stripped 0 bases from V and 1 base from J, with 7 bases between. CDR3 sequence reads: CASSVVDRNTEAFF. CDR3 nucleotides: TGTGCCAGCAGCGTAGTCGACAGGAACACTGAAGCTTTCTTT.

The V call is TRBV3-1 (or the pseudogene TRBV3-2), the J call TRBJ2-3, with TRBD1 matching over 11 bases. The CDR3 sequence is 18 residues long. The V segment lost 0 bases and the J segment 8 bases; nucleotides outside the gene matches: 13. Germline CDR1 LGHDT, CDR2 YNNKEL (reference sequence). CDR3 in amino acids: CASSQEGGTGGSTGTQYF. The CDR3, as DNA: TGTGCCAGCAGCCAAGAAGGAGGGACAGGGGGATCGACCGGTACGCAGTATTTT.